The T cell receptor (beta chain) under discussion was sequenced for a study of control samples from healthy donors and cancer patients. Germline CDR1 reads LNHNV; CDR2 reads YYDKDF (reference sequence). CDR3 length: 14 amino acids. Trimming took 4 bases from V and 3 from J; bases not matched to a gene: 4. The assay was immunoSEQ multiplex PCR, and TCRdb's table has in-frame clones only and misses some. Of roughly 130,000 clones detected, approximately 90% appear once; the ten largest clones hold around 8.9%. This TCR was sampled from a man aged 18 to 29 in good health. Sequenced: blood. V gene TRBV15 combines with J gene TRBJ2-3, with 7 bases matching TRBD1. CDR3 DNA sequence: TGTGCCACCAGCACGGGACAGCGGACAGATACGCAGTATTTT. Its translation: CATSTGQRTDTQYF.